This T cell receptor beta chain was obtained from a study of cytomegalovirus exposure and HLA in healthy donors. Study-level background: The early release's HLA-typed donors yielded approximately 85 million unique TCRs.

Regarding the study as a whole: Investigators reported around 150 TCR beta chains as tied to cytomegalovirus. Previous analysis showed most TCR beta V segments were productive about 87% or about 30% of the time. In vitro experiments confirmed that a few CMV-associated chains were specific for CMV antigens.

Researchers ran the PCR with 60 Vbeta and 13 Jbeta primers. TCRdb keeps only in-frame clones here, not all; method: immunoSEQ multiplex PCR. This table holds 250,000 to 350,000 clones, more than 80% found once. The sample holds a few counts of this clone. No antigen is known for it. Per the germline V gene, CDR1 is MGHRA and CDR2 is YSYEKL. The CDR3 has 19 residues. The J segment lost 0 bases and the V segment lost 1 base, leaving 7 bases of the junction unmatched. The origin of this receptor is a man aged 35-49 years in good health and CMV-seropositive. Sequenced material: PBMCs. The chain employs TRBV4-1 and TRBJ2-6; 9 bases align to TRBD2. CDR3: CASSQGVIAGVSGANVLTF. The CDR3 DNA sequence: TGCGCCAGCAGCCAAGGAGTGATAGCGGGAGTCTCTGGGGCCAACGTCCTGACTTTC.